Each of the 11 T cell receptor beta chains below was sequenced from the same sample in a study of radiation and T cells in renal cell carcinoma. Regarding time point: blood 4 weeks post-SBRT, at nephrectomy. Documented treatment: 15 Gy SBRT to primary tumor, nephrectomy 4 weeks later. TCRdb's table, derived via immunoSEQ multiplex PCR, lists solely in-frame clones and lacks some. The data contain approximately 70,000 clones, 65% to 80% of them seen just once; the ten biggest clones take up over 5.5%. This specimen was blood, taken from a patient whose treatment included radiotherapy and nephrectomy. The receptors derive from a man in his sixties with renal cell carcinoma.

The J gene is TRBJ1-1, the V gene TRBV6-5; weak D call: TRBD1 (5 bases). The CDR3 extends over 13 amino acids. Deletions cut 5 bases from V and 1 base from J, with 8 bases between. Germline values: CDR1 MNHEY, CDR2 SVGAGI. CDR3 nucleotides: TGTGCCAGCAGTCAGGACACGAACACTGAAGCTTTCTTT. This translates into CASSQDTNTEAFF.

This chain connects TRBV29-1 to TRBJ1-1; D unresolved. V gave up 7 bases and J gave up 3 bases, with 15 bases separating them. This CDR3 comprises 13 residues. Germline CDR1 is SQVTM and CDR2 is ANQGSEA. The CDR3 sequence is CSDMPHPYTEAFF. DNA of the CDR3: TGCAGCGATATGCCCCACCCGTACACTGAAGCTTTCTTT.

The chain employs TRBV7-2 and TRBJ1-3, with TRBD1 matching 8 bases. Losses at the gene ends were 0 bases for V and 0 bases for J; bases not matched to a gene: 4. The CDR3 is 17 amino acids. Germline V lookup: CDR1 SGHTA, CDR2 FQGNSA. The CDR3 sequence: CASSLAGQAFSGNTIYF. CDR3 DNA: TGTGCCAGCAGCTTAGCGGGACAGGCTTTCTCTGGAAACACCATATATTTT. Drawing the rest from reference TRBV7-2 and TRBJ1-3, the complete variable domain is GAGVSQSPSNKVTEKGKDVELRCDPISGHTALYWYRQSLGQGLEFLIYFQGNSAPDKSGLPSDRFSAERTGGSVSTLTIQRTQQEDSAVYLCASSLAGQAFSGNTIYFGEGSWLTVV.

The chain recombines TRBV5-6 with TRBJ1-3; TRBD1 matches 7 bases. Germline V CDR1 and CDR2: SGHDT, YYEEEE. The CDR3 is 16 amino acids. The junction had 15 bases not matched to a gene; V was cut back by 4 bases and J by 8 bases. CDR3 DNA: TGTGCCAGCAGCCTCCTGACAGACAGGGTACGGGACACCATATATTTT. Its protein is CASSLLTDRVRDTIYF.

This sequence joins TRBV5-1 and TRBJ2-3, with TRBD1 matching 7 bases. The CDR3 length is 16 residues. The V gene's germline CDR1 is SGHRS and CDR2 YFSETQ. J gave up 0 bases and V 0 bases, and 4 bases lay outside the gene matches. The chain's CDR3 is CASSLEGTASTDTQYF. As DNA, the CDR3 is TGCGCCAGCAGCTTGGAAGGGACAGCTAGCACAGATACGCAGTATTTT.

The J gene is TRBJ1-5, the V gene TRBV15, with 7 bases aligning to TRBD1. V was clipped by 0 bases and J by 0 bases; unmatched bases: 2. The CDR3 has 16 amino acids. Germline-derived CDR1 and CDR2 are LNHNV and YYDKDF (reference sequence). Here the CDR3 DNA reads TGTGCCACCAGCAGAGAGGGACAGCTTAGCAATCAGCCCCAGCATTTT. Protein: CATSREGQLSNQPQHF.

This chain joins TRBV19 and TRBJ1-2; TRBD1 is a possible D gene (5 bases). Trimming shortened V by 7 bases and J by 6 bases, and 15 bases separated the two germline ends. CDR3 length: 13 residues. Germline V gives CDR1 LNHDA, CDR2 SQIVND (reference sequence). CDR3 in amino acids: CASKRGRENGYTF. The DNA for the CDR3 is TGTGCCAGTAAAAGGGGACGGGAGAATGGCTACACCTTC.

CDR3 sequence (DNA): TGCGCCAGCAGCATACGGACTAGCGGAACCTTAGAGACCCAGTACTTC. Translation: CASSIRTSGTLETQYF. V is TRBV5-1 and J is TRBJ2-5; 10 nucleotides match TRBD2. The CDR3 extends over 16 amino acids. V gave up 4 bases and J gave up 4 bases; unmatched junction bases: 10. Germline values: CDR1 SGHRS, CDR2 YFSETQ.

This sequence joins TRBV30 and TRBJ1-3; unclear D gene. Trimming removed 1 base from V and 9 bases from J, with 19 bases in between. Germline assignment: CDR1 GTSNPN and CDR2 SVGIG (reference sequence). The CDR3 has 15 residues. CDR3 in amino acids: CAWSEAAGPPGTIYF. CDR3 bases: TGTGCCTGGAGTGAAGCGGCAGGACCTCCCGGCACCATATATTTT.

This clone was picked up one time. The DNA of the CDR3 is TGTGCCAGCAGCTTCCGGGACAGGCCTTACGAGCAGTACTTC. As protein: CASSFRDRPYEQYF. The chain is built from TRBV7-9 and TRBJ2-7, with 8 nucleotides matching TRBD1. Germline CDR1 is SEHNR and CDR2 is FQNEAQ (reference sequence). This CDR3 has 14 residues. The V gene end was trimmed by 3 bases and the J gene end by 4 bases; junction bases not matched to a gene: 5.

This clone occurred once. This chain uses TRBV6-5 with TRBJ2-7, with 7 bases aligning to TRBD1. This CDR3 spans 13 amino acids. The V gene end was trimmed by 6 bases and the J gene end by 2 bases; junction bases not matched to a gene: 4. Germline lookup yields CDR1 MNHEY and CDR2 SVGAGI. Here the CDR3 DNA reads TGTGCCAGCAGATCGACAGGGCCCTACGAGCAGTACTTC. Translating gives CASRSTGPYEQYF.